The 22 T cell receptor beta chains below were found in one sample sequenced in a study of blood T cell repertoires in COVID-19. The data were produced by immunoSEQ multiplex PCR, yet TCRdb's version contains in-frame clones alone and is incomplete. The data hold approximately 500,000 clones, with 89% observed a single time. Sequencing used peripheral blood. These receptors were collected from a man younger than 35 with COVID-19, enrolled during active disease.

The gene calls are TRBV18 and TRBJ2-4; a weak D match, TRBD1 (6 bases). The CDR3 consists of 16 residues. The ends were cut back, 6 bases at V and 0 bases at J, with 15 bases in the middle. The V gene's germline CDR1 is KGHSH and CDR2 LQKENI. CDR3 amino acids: CASSRRQQGAKNIQYF. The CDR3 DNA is TGTGCCAGCTCGCGACGTCAACAGGGAGCCAAAAACATTCAGTACTTC.

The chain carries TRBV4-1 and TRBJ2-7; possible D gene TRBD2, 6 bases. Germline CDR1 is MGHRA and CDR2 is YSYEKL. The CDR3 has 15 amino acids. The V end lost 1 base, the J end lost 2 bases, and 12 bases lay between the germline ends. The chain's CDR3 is CASSQGRERPYEQYF. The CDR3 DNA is TGCGCCAGCAGCCAAGGACGGGAGAGACCCTACGAGCAGTACTTC.

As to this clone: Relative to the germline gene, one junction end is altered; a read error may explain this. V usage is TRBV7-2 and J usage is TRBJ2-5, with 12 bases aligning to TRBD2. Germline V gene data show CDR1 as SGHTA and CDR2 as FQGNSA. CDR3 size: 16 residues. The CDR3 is CASSHQTSGGKEAQYF. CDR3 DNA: TGTGCCAGCAGCCACCAGACTAGCGGGGGAAAAGAGGCCCAGTACTTC.

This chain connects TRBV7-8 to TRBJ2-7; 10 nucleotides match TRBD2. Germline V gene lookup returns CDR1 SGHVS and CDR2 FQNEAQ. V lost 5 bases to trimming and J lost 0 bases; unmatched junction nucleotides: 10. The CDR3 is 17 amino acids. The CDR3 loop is CASSLSGTSAISYEQYF. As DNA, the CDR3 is TGTGCCAGCAGCCTCTCCGGGACTAGCGCAATCTCCTACGAGCAGTACTTC.

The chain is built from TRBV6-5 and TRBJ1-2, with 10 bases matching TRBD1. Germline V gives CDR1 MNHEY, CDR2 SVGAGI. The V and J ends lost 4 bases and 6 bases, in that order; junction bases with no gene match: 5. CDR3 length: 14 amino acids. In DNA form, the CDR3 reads TGTGCCAGCAGTTGGGGACAGGGGAGGAATGGCTACACCTTC. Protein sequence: CASSWGQGRNGYTF.

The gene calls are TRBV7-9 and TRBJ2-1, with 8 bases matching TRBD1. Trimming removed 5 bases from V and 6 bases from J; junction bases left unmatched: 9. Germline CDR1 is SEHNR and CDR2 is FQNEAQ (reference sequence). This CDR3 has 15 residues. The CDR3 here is CASSTVRGPLNEQFF. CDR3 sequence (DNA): TGTGCCAGCAGCACTGTCAGGGGGCCTCTCAATGAGCAGTTCTTC.

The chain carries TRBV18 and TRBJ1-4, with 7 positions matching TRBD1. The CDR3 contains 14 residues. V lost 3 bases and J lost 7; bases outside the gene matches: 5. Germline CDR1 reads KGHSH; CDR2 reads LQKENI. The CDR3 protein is CASSPTGLGEKLFF. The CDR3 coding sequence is TGTGCCAGCTCACCGACAGGGTTAGGTGAAAAACTGTTTTTT.

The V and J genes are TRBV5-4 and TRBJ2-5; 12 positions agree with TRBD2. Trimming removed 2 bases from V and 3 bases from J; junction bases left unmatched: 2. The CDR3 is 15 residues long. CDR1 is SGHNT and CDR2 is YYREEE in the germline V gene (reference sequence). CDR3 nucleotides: TGTGCCAGCAGCTTTTCTAGCGGGAGGGAAGAGACCCAGTACTTC. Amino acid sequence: CASSFSSGREETQYF.

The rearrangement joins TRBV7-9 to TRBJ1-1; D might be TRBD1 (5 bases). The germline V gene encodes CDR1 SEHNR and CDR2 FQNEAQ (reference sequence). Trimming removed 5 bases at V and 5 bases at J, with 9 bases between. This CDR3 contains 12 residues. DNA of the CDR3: TGTGCCAGCAGCCCAGGGCAGACTGAAGCTTTCTTT. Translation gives CASSPGQTEAFF.

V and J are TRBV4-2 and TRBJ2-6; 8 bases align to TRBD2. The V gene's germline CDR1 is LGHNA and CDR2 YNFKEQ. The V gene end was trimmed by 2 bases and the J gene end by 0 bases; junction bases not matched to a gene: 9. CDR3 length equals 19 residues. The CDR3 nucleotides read TGTGCCAGCAGCCAATTTCTAGCGGGTGGATCCTCTGGGGCCAACGTCCTGACTTTC. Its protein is CASSQFLAGGSSGANVLTF.

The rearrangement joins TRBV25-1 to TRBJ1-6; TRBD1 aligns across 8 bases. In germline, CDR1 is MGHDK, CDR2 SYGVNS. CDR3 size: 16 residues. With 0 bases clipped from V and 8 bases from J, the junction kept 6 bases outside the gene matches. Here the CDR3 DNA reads TGTGCCAGCAGTGAATACGCGCAGGGGGCTTATTCACCCCTCCACTTT. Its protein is CASSEYAQGAYSPLHF.

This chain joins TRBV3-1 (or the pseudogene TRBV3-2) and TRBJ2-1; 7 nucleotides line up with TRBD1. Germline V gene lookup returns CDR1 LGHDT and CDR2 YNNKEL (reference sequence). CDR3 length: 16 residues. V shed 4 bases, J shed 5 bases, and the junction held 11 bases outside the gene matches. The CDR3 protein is CASSPHVLTGDNEQFF. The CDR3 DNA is TGTGCCAGCAGCCCCCACGTACTCACAGGGGACAATGAGCAGTTCTTC.

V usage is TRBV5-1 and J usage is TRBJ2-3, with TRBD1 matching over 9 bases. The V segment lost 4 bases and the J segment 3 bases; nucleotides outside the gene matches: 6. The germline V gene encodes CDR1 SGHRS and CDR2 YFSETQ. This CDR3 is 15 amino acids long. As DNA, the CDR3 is TGCGCCAGCAGCCCCCAGGGACAGGGAACAGATACGCAGTATTTT. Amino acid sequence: CASSPQGQGTDTQYF.

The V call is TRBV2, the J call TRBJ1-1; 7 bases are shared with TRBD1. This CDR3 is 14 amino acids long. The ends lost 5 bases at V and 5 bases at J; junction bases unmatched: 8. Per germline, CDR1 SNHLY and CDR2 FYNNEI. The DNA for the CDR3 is TGTGCCAGCAGTATAGTAACAGGGGAAACTGAAGCTTTCTTT. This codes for CASSIVTGETEAFF.

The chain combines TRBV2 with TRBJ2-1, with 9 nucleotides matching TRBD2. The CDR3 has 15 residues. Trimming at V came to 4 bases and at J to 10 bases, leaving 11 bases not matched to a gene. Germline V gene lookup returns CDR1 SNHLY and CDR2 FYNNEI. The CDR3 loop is CASSGVIAGVHEQFF. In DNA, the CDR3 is TGTGCCAGCAGTGGGGTAATAGCGGGAGTGCACGAGCAGTTCTTC.

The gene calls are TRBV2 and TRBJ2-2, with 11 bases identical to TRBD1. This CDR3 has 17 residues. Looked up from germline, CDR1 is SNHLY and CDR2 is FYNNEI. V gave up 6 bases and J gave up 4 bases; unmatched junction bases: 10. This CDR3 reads CASSARRTGGVTGELFF. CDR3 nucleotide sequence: TGTGCCAGCAGCGCTCGTCGGACAGGGGGCGTCACCGGGGAGCTGTTTTTT.

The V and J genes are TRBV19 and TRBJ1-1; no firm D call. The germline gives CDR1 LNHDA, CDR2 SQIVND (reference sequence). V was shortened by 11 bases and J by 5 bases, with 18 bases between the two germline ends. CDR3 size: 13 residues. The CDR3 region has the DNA TGTGCCTCCCAGAACCGGGTTTCTACTGAAGCTTTCTTT. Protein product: CASQNRVSTEAFF.

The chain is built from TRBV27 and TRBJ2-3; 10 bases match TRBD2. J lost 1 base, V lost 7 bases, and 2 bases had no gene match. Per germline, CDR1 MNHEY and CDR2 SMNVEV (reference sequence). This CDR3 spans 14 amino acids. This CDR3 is CASNLAGGTDTQYF. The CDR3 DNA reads TGTGCCAGCAACCTAGCGGGGGGCACAGATACGCAGTATTTT.

The DNA of the CDR3 is TGTGCCAGCAGTGGCCCAGGACAGGGACAAAATTCACCCCTCCACTTT. Translated, it gives CASSGPGQGQNSPLHF. The chain couples TRBV25-1 to TRBJ1-6; 8 nucleotides agree with TRBD1. CDR3 size: 16 residues. The J segment lost 7 bases and the V segment lost 4 bases, leaving 9 bases of the junction unmatched. CDR1 MGHDK and CDR2 SYGVNS come from the germline V gene.

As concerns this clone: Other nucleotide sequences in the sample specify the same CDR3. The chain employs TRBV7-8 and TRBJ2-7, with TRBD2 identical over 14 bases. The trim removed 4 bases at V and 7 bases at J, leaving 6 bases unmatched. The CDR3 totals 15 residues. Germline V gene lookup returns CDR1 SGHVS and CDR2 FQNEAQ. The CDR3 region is CASSSTSGGAGEQYF. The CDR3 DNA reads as TGTGCCAGCAGCTCGACTAGCGGGGGGGCCGGGGAGCAGTACTTC.

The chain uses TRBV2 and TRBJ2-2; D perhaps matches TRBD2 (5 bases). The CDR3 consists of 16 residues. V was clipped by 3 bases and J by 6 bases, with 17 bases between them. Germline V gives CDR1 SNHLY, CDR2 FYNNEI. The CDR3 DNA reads TGTGCCAGCAGTGATAGAGCGGCAAAGGCGGCCGGGGAGCTGTTTTTT. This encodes CASSDRAAKAAGELFF.

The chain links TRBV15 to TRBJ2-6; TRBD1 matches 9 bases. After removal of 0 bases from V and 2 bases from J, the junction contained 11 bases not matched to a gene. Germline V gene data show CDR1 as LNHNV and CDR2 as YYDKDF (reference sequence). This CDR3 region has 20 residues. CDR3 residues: CATSRDWGPGTGTGANVLTF. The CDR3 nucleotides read TGTGCCACCAGCAGAGATTGGGGTCCCGGGACAGGGACTGGGGCCAACGTCCTGACTTTC.